This T cell receptor (beta chain) came from a study of blood T cell repertoires in COVID-19. The germline gives CDR1 SNHLY, CDR2 FYNNEI. V was pared by 3 bases and J by 0 bases, with 9 bases between. The CDR3 covers 15 residues. Turning to this clone: The sample holds other DNA sequences that translate to the same CDR3.

Clones were read by immunoSEQ multiplex PCR, and TCRdb kept only the in-frame ones, dropping some. The profile shows 490,000 or so clones, roughly nine tenths of them singletons. The sequence was collected from a woman in her sixties who had recovered from COVID-19. This chain links TRBV2 with TRBJ2-1; D is possibly TRBD1 (5 bases). What was sequenced was PBMCs or T cells enriched from blood (not recorded which). CDR3 DNA: TGTGCCAGCAGTGAGCTAAGGGGCTCCTACAATGAGCAGTTCTTC. It codes for CASSELRGSYNEQFF.